Shown below are 5 T cell receptor beta chains from a single sample sequenced in a study of cytomegalovirus exposure and HLA in healthy donors. The PCR ran on 60 Vbeta and 13 Jbeta primers. The data were produced by immunoSEQ multiplex PCR, yet TCRdb's version contains in-frame clones alone and is incomplete. The profile covers under 140,000 clones, with over 60% appearing a single time and 13% taken by the ten largest. Specimen: PBMCs. The receptors were gathered from a man aged 25 to 45 in good health and CMV-seropositive.

This chain joins TRBV6-1 and TRBJ1-1; TRBD1 matches at 7 bases. The CDR3 covers 14 residues. The J segment lost 0 bases and the V segment lost 6 bases, leaving 4 bases of the junction unmatched. CDR1 and CDR2 (germline): MNHNS, SASEGT. The CDR3 sequence: CASRPTGMNTEAFF. For the CDR3, the DNA is TGTGCCAGCAGGCCGACAGGGATGAACACTGAAGCTTTCTTT.

This chain connects TRBV7-6 to TRBJ2-1; the match to TRBD2 covers 7 bases. CDR3 length equals 17 residues. V was clipped by 1 base and J by 2 bases; unmatched bases: 8. CDR1 is SGHVS, CDR2 FNYEAQ, per germline. In nucleotides, the CDR3 is TGTGCCAGCAGCTTAGAGGTGGCGGGGGACGCCTACAATGAGCAGTTCTTC. Residues: CASSLEVAGDAYNEQFF.

The rearrangement uses TRBV2 and TRBJ2-7, with D perhaps TRBD1 (6 bases). Germline V gives CDR1 SNHLY, CDR2 FYNNEI. This CDR3 has 15 residues. Between the trimmed V and J ends, which lost 7 bases and 2 bases, there was a span of 18 bases. The CDR3 spells CASNLYRAVAYEQYF. In nucleotides, the CDR3 is TGTGCCAGCAACCTTTACAGGGCTGTGGCCTACGAGCAGTACTTC. The entire variable domain, with the rest obtained from reference TRBV2 and TRBJ2-7, is as follows: EPEVTQTPSHQVTQMGQEVILRCVPISNHLYFYWYRQILGQKVEFLVSFYNNEISEKSEIFDDQFSVERPDGSNFTLKIRSTKLEDSAMYFCASNLYRAVAYEQYFGPGTRLTVT.

This sequence joins TRBV27 and TRBJ2-5, with 8 positions matching TRBD1. CDR1 is MNHEY, CDR2 SMNVEV, per germline (reference sequence). The V and J ends lost 3 bases and 1 base, in that order; junction bases with no gene match: 7. The CDR3 is 16 residues long. Written as DNA, the CDR3 is TGTGCCAGCAGTTTGAGTGGGACAGGACCCCAAGAGACCCAGTACTTC. Encoded protein: CASSLSGTGPQETQYF.

This rearrangement joins TRBV18 to TRBJ2-5; 9 positions match TRBD1. The CDR3 has 15 amino acids. The ends lost 3 bases at V and 6 bases at J; junction bases unmatched: 8. Germline V gene data show CDR1 as KGHSH and CDR2 as LQKENI. The CDR3 here is CASSPSRTGVQTQYF. CDR3 nucleotides: TGTGCCAGCTCACCGTCCCGGACAGGGGTACAGACCCAGTACTTC.